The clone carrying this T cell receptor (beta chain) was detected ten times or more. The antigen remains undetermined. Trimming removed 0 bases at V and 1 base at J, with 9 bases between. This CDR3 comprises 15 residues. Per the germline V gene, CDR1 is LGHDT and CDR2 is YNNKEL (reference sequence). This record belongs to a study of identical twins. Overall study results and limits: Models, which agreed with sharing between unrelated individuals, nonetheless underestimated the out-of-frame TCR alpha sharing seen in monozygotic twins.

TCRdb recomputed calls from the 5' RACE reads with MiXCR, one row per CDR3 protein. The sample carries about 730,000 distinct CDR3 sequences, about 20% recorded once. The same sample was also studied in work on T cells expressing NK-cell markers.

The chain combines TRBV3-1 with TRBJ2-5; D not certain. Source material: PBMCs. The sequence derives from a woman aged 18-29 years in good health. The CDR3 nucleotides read TGTGCCAGCAGCCAAGACCACCGGCTCCAAGAGACCCAGTACTTC. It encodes CASSQDHRLQETQYF.